Presented here are 10 T cell receptor beta chains from one specimen sequenced in a study of blood T cell repertoires in COVID-19. Sequenced by immunoSEQ multiplex PCR; TCRdb stores in-frame clones only, minus some. The top ten clones hold 1.5% to 2% of a sample with some 300,000 clones, roughly 89% of them seen once. Material for sequencing was peripheral blood. The receptors shown here come from a woman aged 25 to 39 with COVID-19, enrolled during active disease.

In this sample, this clone turned up once. J is TRBJ1-5 and V is TRBV7-8, with D possibly TRBD1 on 6 matching bases. The CDR3 runs 15 residues. Germline lookup yields CDR1 SGHVS and CDR2 FQNEAQ. Trimming shortened V by 1 base and J by 3 bases, and 10 bases separated the two germline ends. In DNA form, the CDR3 reads TGTGCCAGCAGCTTAGTTACAGGGAACAATCAGCCCCAGCATTTT. Protein: CASSLVTGNNQPQHF.

The genes are TRBV14 and TRBJ2-5; 11 nucleotides line up with TRBD2. CDR1 and CDR2 from the germline V gene are SGHDN and FVKESK. With 1 base clipped from V and 0 bases from J, the junction kept 4 bases outside the gene matches. This CDR3 is built from 17 residues. The CDR3 protein is CASSQGLAGPHQETQYF. The CDR3 DNA follows: TGTGCCAGCAGCCAAGGACTAGCGGGGCCCCACCAAGAGACCCAGTACTTC.

The J gene is TRBJ1-1, the V gene TRBV6-6; the D gene is possibly TRBD1 (6 bases). The CDR3 loop spans 13 amino acids. V was cut by 7 bases and J by 1 base, with 10 bases left in between. CDR1 and CDR2 (germline): MNHNY, SVGAGI (reference sequence). The CDR3 is CASKMTGNTEAFF. The CDR3 DNA reads TGTGCCAGCAAAATGACAGGGAACACTGAAGCTTTCTTT.

The CDR3 protein is CASSFLGLDQPQHF. The DNA for the CDR3 is TGTGCCAGCAGTTTCTTAGGACTGGATCAGCCCCAGCATTTT. The chain carries TRBV6-1 and TRBJ1-5; no definite D call. The V and J ends lost 5 bases and 5 bases respectively, with 13 bases between them. The CDR3 runs to 14 residues. In germline, CDR1 is MNHNS, CDR2 SASEGT.

This rearrangement joins TRBV30 to TRBJ2-5; D gene uncertain. The V end lost 0 bases, the J end lost 0 bases, and 11 bases lay between the germline ends. This CDR3 has 15 amino acids. Looked up from germline, CDR1 is GTSNPN and CDR2 is SVGIG (reference sequence). The CDR3 reads CAWSVLTWYQETQYF. CDR3 bases: TGTGCCTGGAGTGTTCTTACTTGGTACCAAGAGACCCAGTACTTC.

The V gene is TRBV2, the J gene TRBJ2-1, with D possibly being TRBD1 (6 bases). The germline CDR1 and CDR2 sequences are SNHLY and FYNNEI. With 9 bases removed from V and 2 bases from J, the gap between germline ends came to 11 bases. This CDR3 contains 13 residues. The CDR3 nucleotides read TGTGCCAGTGGGGACACCGCCTACAATGAGCAGTTCTTC. It encodes CASGDTAYNEQFF.

This clone was seen only a few times. V usage is TRBV27 and J usage is TRBJ1-6; D not resolved. The CDR3 is 12 residues long. CDR1 is MNHEY, CDR2 SMNVEV, per germline (reference sequence). Trimming removed 6 bases at V and 11 bases at J, with 11 bases between. The CDR3 DNA follows: TGTGCCAGCAGCCGGGGTGGAGCACCCCTCCACTTT. Translation: CASSRGGAPLHF.

To note about this clone: The sample carries other DNA sequences with the same CDR3. This chain links TRBV19 with TRBJ1-2, with TRBD1 as a possible D gene (6 bases). Between the trimmed V and J ends, which lost 9 bases and 1 base, there was a span of 12 bases. The CDR3 is made up of 13 amino acids. Germline V gene sequence: CDR1 LNHDA, CDR2 SQIVND (reference sequence). CDR3 sequence reads: CASRGGLNYGYTF. In nucleotides, the CDR3 is TGTGCCAGCCGGGGGGGGCTTAACTATGGCTACACCTTC.

The chain employs TRBV2 and TRBJ1-2, with 9 positions matching TRBD1. Germline CDR1 reads SNHLY; CDR2 reads FYNNEI. Germline trimming cut 6 bases from V and 7 bases from J; bases unmatched to any gene: 9. This CDR3 has 14 residues. The CDR3 loop reads CASRPGQGELGYTF. CDR3 nucleotides: TGTGCCAGCAGGCCGGGACAGGGAGAGCTTGGCTACACCTTC.

The chain combines TRBV5-4 with TRBJ1-2; 8 bases match TRBD1. This CDR3 spans 15 amino acids. CDR1 is SGHNT, CDR2 YYREEE, per germline (reference sequence). The V and J ends lost 2 bases and 3 bases, in that order; junction bases with no gene match: 6. The CDR3 DNA follows: TGTGCCAGCAGCTTCGTTACAGGGGGAGACTATGGCTACACCTTC. Translation gives CASSFVTGGDYGYTF.